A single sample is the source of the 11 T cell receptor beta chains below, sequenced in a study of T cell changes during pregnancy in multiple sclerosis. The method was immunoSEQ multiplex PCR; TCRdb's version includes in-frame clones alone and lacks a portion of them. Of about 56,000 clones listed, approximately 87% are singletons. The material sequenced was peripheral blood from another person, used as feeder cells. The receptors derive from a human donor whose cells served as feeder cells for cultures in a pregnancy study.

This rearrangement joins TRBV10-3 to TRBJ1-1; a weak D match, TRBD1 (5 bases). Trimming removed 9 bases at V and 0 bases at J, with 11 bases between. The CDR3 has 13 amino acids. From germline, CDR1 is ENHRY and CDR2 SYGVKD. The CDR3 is CAMGTELNTEAFF. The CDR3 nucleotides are TGTGCCATGGGGACGGAGTTGAACACTGAAGCTTTCTTT.

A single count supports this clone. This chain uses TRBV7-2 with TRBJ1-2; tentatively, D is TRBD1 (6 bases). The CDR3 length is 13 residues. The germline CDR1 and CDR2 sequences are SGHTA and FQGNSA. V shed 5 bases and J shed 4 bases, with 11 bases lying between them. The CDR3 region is CASSPRQAYGYTF. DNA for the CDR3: TGTGCCAGCAGCCCGCGACAGGCCTATGGCTACACCTTC.

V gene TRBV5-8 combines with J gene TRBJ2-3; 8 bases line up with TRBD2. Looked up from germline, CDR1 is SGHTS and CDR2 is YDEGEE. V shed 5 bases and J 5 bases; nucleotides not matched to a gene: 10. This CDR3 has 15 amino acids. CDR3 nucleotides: TGTGCCAGCAGGGCCGGGAGCGGGAGAAAAGATACGCAGTATTTT. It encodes CASRAGSGRKDTQYF.

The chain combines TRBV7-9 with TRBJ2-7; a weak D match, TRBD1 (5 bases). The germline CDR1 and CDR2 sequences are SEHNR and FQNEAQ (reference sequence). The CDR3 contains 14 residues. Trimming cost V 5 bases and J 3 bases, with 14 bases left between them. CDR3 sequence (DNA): TGTGCCAGCAGCCCCAGGGCCCAGGACTACGAGCAGTACTTC. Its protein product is CASSPRAQDYEQYF. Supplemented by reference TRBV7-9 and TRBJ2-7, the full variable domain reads DTGVSQNPRHKITKRGQNVTFRCDPISEHNRLYWYRQTLGQGPEFLTYFQNEAQLEKSRLLSDRFSAERPKGSFSTLEIQRTEQGDSAMYLCASSPRAQDYEQYFGPGTRLTVT.

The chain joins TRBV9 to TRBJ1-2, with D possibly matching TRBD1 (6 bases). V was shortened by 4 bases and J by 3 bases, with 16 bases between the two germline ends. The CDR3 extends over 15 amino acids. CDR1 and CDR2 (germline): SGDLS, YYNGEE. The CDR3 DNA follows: TGTGCCAGCAGCCTAAACAGGGTAGAGGACTATGGCTACACCTTC. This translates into CASSLNRVEDYGYTF.

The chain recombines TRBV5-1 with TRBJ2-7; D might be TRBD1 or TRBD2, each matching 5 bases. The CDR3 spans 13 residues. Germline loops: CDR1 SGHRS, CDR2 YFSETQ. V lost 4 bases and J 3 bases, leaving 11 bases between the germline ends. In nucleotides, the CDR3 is TGCGCCAGCAGCCCCGGGACCTACTACGAGCAGTACTTC. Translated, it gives CASSPGTYYEQYF.

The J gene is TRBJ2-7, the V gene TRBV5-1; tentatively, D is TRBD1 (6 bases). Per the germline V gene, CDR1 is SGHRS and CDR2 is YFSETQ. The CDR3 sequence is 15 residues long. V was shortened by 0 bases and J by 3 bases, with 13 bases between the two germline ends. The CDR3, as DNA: TGCGCCAGCAGCTTGGTACAGGGTCCAAACTACGAGCAGTACTTC. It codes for CASSLVQGPNYEQYF.

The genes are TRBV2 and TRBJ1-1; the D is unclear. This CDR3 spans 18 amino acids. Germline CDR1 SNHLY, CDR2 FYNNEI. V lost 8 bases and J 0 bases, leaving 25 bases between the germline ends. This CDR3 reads CASRLRYSGRGVNTEAFF. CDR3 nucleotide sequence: TGTGCCAGCCGTTTGAGGTATTCGGGTCGAGGAGTGAACACTGAAGCTTTCTTT.

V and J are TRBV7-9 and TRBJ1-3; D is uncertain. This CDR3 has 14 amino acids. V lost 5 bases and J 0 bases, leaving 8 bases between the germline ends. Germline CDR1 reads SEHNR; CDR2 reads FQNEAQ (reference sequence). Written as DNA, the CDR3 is TGTGCCAGCAGCCCCCCGGCCTCTGGAAACACCATATATTTT. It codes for CASSPPASGNTIYF.

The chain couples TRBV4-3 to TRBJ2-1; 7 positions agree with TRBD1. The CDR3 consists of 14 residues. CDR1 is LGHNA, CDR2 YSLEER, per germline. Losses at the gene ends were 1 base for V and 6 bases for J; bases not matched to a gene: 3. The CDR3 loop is CASSQVGTVNEQFF. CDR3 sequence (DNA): TGCGCCAGCAGCCAAGTAGGGACAGTCAATGAGCAGTTCTTC.

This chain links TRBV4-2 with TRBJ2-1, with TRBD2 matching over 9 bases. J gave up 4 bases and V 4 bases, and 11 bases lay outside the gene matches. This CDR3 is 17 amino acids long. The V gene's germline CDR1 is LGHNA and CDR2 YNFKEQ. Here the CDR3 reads CASSPSGGGRVYNEQFF. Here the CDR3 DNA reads TGTGCCAGCAGCCCCAGCGGAGGCGGGAGGGTTTACAATGAGCAGTTCTTC.